The sequence of this T cell receptor beta chain was determined in a study of Ad26.COV2.S vaccination and SARS-CoV-2 variants. Treatment of the sample: 19 received Ad26.COV2.S at low or high dose, single or two shots; roughly five received placebo; per-sample allocation not given. Vaccine and placebo recipients were sampled on day 63 after the first injection. The V gene end was trimmed by 4 bases and the J gene end by 2 bases; junction bases not matched to a gene: 17. The CDR3 loop spans 18 amino acids. From germline, CDR1 is MDHEN and CDR2 SYDVKM. Sequencing was performed with immunoSEQ multiplex PCR; in TCRdb, only in-frame clones are kept and a portion is missing. The data contain some 460,000 clones, about 89% of them singletons.

This chain uses TRBV28 with TRBJ2-7; TRBD1 matches 7 bases. The source was peripheral blood, collected in a trial of Ad26.COV2.S vaccine versus placebo. The TCR originated in a person between 18 and 59 years old who received the Ad26.COV2.S COVID-19 vaccine or a placebo. The CDR3: CASSSLPFSTGRTYEQYF. The CDR3 nucleotides are TGTGCCAGCAGTTCCCTTCCCTTTTCGACAGGGCGCACCTACGAGCAGTACTTC. The variable domain in full, completed from reference TRBV28 and TRBJ2-7, reads DVKVTQSSRYLVKRTGEKVFLECVQDMDHENMFWYRQDPGLGLRLIYFSYDVKMKEKGDIPEGYSVSREKKERFSLILESASTNQTSMYLCASSSLPFSTGRTYEQYFGPGTRLTVT.